The 2 T cell receptor beta chains below all came from one sample that was sequenced in a study of T-cell memory formation after mild COVID-19. From the 5' RACE reads, TCRdb called clonotypes with MiXCR, one entry per CDR3 protein. The sample shows about 350,000 distinct CDR3 sequences, roughly 13% of them seen only once. The sequenced material came from PBMCs or a T cell subset sorted from them (not recorded which). All receptors derive from a man aged 18 to 35 who had mild COVID-19 (a few samples of this study predate the infection). Cell type and time point are not known.

This clonotype is a singleton in its sample. CDR3 loop: CASSLTGEINSPLHF. CDR3 bases: TGCGCCAGCAGCTTGACAGGGGAGATTAATTCACCCCTCCACTTT. The rearrangement joins TRBV5-1 to TRBJ1-6; 7 bases fit TRBD1. Trimming took 1 base from V and 6 from J; bases not matched to a gene: 4. CDR1 is SGHRS, CDR2 YFSETQ, per germline. CDR3 size: 15 residues.

This clonotype was detected only once. The chain is built from TRBV18 and TRBJ1-6; D possibly corresponds to TRBD1 (5 bases). CDR1 is KGHSH, CDR2 LQKENI, per germline. CDR3 length: 14 residues. V gave up 3 bases and J gave up 8 bases, with 11 bases separating them. CDR3 region: CASSPTREDSPLHF. Here the CDR3 DNA reads TGTGCCAGCTCACCTACCAGGGAGGATTCACCCCTCCACTTT.